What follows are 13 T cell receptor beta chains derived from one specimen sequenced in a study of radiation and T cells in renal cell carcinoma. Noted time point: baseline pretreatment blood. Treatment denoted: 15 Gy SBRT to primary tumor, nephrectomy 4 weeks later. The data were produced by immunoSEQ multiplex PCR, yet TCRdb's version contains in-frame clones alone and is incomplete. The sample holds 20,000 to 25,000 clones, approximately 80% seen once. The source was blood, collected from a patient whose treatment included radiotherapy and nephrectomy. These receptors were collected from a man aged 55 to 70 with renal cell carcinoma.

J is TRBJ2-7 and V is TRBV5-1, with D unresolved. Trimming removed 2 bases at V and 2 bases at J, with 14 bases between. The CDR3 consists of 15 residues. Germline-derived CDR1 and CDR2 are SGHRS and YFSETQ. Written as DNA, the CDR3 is TGCGCCAGCAGCTTCGTTCCTTGGGGTCCCTACGAGCAGTACTTC. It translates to CASSFVPWGPYEQYF.

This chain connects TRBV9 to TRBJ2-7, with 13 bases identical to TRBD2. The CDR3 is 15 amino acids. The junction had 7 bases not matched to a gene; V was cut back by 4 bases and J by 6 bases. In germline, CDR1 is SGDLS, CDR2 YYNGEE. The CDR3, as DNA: TGTGCCAGCAGCAGGGGGACTAGCGGGACCGGCGAGCAGTACTTC. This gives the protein CASSRGTSGTGEQYF.

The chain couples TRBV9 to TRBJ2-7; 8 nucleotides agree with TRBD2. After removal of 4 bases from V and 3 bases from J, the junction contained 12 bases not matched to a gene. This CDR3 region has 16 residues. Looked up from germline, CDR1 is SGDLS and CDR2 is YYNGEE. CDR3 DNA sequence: TGTGCCAGCAGCCCTACAGGGAGCGGGAGTCGCTACGAGCAGTACTTC. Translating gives CASSPTGSGSRYEQYF.

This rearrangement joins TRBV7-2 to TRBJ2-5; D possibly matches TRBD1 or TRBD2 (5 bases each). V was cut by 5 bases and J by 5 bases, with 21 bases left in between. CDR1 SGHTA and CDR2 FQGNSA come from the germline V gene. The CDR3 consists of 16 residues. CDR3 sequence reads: CASSGRGDPRKETQYF. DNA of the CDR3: TGTGCCAGCAGCGGTCGAGGGGACCCTCGAAAGGAGACCCAGTACTTC.

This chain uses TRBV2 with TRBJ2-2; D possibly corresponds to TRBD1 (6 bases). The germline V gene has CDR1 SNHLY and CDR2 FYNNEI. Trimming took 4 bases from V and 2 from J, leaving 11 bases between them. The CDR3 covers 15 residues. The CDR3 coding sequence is TGTGCCAGCAGTGGACAGGCTTTCAACACCGGGGAGCTGTTTTTT. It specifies CASSGQAFNTGELFF.

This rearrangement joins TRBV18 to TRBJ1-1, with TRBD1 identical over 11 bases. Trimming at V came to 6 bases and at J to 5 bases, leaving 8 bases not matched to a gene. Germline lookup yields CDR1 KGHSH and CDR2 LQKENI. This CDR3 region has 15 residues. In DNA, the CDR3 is TGTGCCAGCTCCCCGGCCGGACAGGGGGCTACTGAAGCTTTCTTT. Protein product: CASSPAGQGATEAFF.

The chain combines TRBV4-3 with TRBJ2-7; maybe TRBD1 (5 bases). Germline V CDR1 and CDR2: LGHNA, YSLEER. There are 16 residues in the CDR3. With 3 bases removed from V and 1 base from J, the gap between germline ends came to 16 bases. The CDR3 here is CASSQLFQGKSYEQYF. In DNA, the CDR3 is TGCGCCAGCAGCCAGCTCTTCCAGGGTAAATCCTACGAGCAGTACTTC.

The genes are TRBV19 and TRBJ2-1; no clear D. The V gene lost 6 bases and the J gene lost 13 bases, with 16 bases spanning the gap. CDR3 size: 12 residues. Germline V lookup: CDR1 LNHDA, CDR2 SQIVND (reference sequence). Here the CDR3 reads CASSDGSPLQFF. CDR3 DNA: TGTGCCAGTAGCGACGGGTCGCCCTTACAGTTCTTC.

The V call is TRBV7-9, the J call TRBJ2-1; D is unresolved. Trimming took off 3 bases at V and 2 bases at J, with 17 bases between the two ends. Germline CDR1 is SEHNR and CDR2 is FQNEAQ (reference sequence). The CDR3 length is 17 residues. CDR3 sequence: CASSLAQDLLTYNEQFF. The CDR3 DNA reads TGTGCCAGCAGCTTGGCCCAAGACCTTCTAACCTACAATGAGCAGTTCTTC.

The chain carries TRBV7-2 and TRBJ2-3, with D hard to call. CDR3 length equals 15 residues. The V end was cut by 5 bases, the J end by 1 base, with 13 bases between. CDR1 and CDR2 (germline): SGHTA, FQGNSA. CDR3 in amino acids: CASSPQWLGTDTQYF. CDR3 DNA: TGTGCCAGCAGCCCTCAGTGGCTGGGCACAGATACGCAGTATTTT.

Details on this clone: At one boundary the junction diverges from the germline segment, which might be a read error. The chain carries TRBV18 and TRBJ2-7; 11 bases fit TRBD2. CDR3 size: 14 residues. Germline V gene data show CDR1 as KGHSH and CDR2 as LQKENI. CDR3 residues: CASSPNYITSGSFF. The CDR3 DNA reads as TGTGCCAGCTCACCGAACTATATAACTAGCGGGAGCTTCTTC.

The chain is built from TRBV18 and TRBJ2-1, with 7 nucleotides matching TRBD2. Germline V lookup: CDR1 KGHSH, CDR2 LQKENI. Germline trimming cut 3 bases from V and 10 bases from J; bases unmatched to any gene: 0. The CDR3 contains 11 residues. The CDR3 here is CASSPGGEQFF. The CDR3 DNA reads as TGTGCCAGCTCACCCGGGGGGGAGCAGTTCTTC.

DNA for the CDR3: TGCGCCAGCAGCCCGGGGACTTCCAAAGGGACTGAAGCTTTCTTT. Protein: CASSPGTSKGTEAFF. This chain uses TRBV5-1 with TRBJ1-1; a weak D match, TRBD1 (5 bases). CDR1 is SGHRS, CDR2 YFSETQ, per germline. Trimming shortened V by 4 bases and J by 5 bases, and 18 bases separated the two germline ends. CDR3 length: 15 amino acids.